The present T cell receptor beta chain was sequenced within a study of naive and memory T cell subsets. Broader study findings: Activation and differentiation may alter RNA-based TCR counts. Especially in CD8 cells, naive repertoires contained a few larger clonotypes, possibly CD45RA-re-expressing memory cells.

This CDR3 is 15 amino acids long. Germline CDR1 and CDR2: SQVTM and ANQGSEA. V lost 3 bases, J lost 7 bases, and 9 bases stayed unmatched. Two oligonucleotides, mixed equimolar, formed the beta constant-region primer covering TRBC1 and TRBC2. The ligated cDNA underwent four PCR rounds using SP2 and nested alpha and beta constant-region primers. MiXCR was run by TCRdb on the UMI-ligation and nested PCR reads, yielding one entry per CDR3 protein. The data show roughly 97,000 distinct CDR3 sequences, with roughly 14% seen just once and about 3% held by the top ten. As for this clonotype: No antigen is known for it.

The specimen was naive CD8+ T cells from blood. The receptor comes from a human donor in good health. The chain employs TRBV29-1 and TRBJ2-3; 11 bases line up with TRBD2. The CDR3 DNA reads TGCAGCGTTGATTCCGGAACTAGCGGGAGTTATACGCAGTATTTT. Translating gives CSVDSGTSGSYTQYF.